This TCR beta chain was recorded in a study of technical replicates of blood from a handful of donors. Generated by immunoSEQ multiplex PCR, the TCRdb table keeps only in-frame clones and is missing some. The data show about 76,000 clones, 80% to 90% seen once. This CDR3 contains 14 residues. CDR1 and CDR2 from the germline V gene are SQVTM and ANQGSEA. V was shortened by 3 bases and J by 2 bases, with 12 bases between the two germline ends. This receptor was obtained from a human donor in good health. Some clones in this sample may be carry-over from other donors' samples. Sequenced material: PBMCs. The chain couples TRBV29-1 to TRBJ2-3; D possibly corresponds to TRBD1 (6 bases). The CDR3 loop is CSVDQGILTDTQYF. The DNA for the CDR3 is TGCAGCGTTGACCAGGGGATACTCACAGATACGCAGTATTTT.